Reported below is one T cell receptor (beta chain). Antigen: not known. This record belongs to a study of glioma-infiltrating T cells after dendritic cell vaccination. Study summary: The vaccine used monocyte-derived dendritic cells pulsed overnight with autologous tumor lysate. Study outcomes and limitations: Patients with more pretreatment TILs had longer time to progression and survival. Only a small number of patients had complete blood and tumor samples.

Repertoires were generated with immunoSEQ multiplex PCR, while TCRdb's copy carries only in-frame clones and drops some. The sample gives roughly 50,000 clones, about nine tenths of which show up once; roughly 5.3% is in the top ten. The CDR3 runs 15 residues. Germline V lookup: CDR1 SGHRS, CDR2 YFSETQ. With V trimmed by 0 bases and J by 2 bases, 0 bases remained unmatched. Sample time point: after dendritic cell vaccination, including at tumor progression/relapse. Isocitrate dehydrogenase mutation was absent in all glioblastoma patients. V and J are TRBV5-1 and TRBJ1-5, with TRBD1 identical over 9 bases. Sequenced material: blood, taken after dendritic cell vaccination. This TCR was recovered from a human donor with glioblastoma. CDR3 bases: TGCGCCAGCAGCTTGGGGGACAGGGGCAATCAGCCCCAGCATTTT. This sequence encodes CASSLGDRGNQPQHF.